These 12 T cell receptor beta chains were sequenced from one sample in a study of blood T cell repertoires in COVID-19. The method was immunoSEQ multiplex PCR; TCRdb's version includes in-frame clones alone and lacks a portion of them. The sample holds around 170,000 clones, nearly 80% seen once. The sample comprised peripheral blood. The receptors originated from a woman older than 75 with acute or convalescent COVID-19.

V gene TRBV3-1 (or the pseudogene TRBV3-2) combines with J gene TRBJ2-5; weak D call: TRBD1 (6 bases). This CDR3 region has 14 residues. Per the germline V gene, CDR1 is LGHDT and CDR2 is YNNKEL (reference sequence). V gave up 4 bases and J gave up 4 bases, with 13 bases separating them. In DNA, the CDR3 is TGTGCCAGCAGCCGACAGGTGCCCCCAGAGACCCAGTACTTC. It translates to CASSRQVPPETQYF.

The chain is built from TRBV28 and TRBJ1-4, with D uncertain. Deletions cut 4 bases from V and 0 bases from J, with 9 bases between. The CDR3 is made up of 15 amino acids. The germline V gene encodes CDR1 MDHEN and CDR2 SYDVKM. The CDR3 region has the DNA TGTGCCAGCAGTTCCTACGAGGCAACTAATGAAAAACTGTTTTTT. It encodes CASSSYEATNEKLFF.

The V call is TRBV5-1, the J call TRBJ1-4, with 9 bases that match TRBD1. After removal of 6 bases from V and 7 bases from J, the junction contained 13 bases not matched to a gene. Germline-derived CDR1 and CDR2 are SGHRS and YFSETQ. The CDR3 runs to 16 residues. The CDR3 is CASTSLGTGQGEKLFF. The CDR3 DNA is TGCGCCAGCACCTCCCTCGGGACAGGGCAGGGTGAAAAACTGTTTTTT.

J is TRBJ1-1 and V is TRBV10-1, with D tentatively TRBD1 (6 bases). This CDR3 is 13 amino acids long. Germline CDR1 is WNHNN and CDR2 is SYGVQD (reference sequence). V gave up 2 bases and J gave up 5 bases, with 9 bases separating them. The CDR3: CASSETGRTEAFF. CDR3 coding DNA: TGCGCCAGCAGTGAGACAGGGCGGACTGAAGCTTTCTTT.

J is TRBJ1-1 and V is TRBV7-6; the D gene is possibly TRBD1 (6 bases). Germline loops: CDR1 SGHVS, CDR2 FNYEAQ. CDR3 length: 13 amino acids. The germline V and J ends were trimmed by 5 bases and 3 bases, with 10 bases remaining between them. The CDR3 DNA reads TGTGCCAGCAGCGTACAGGGTTACACTGAAGCTTTCTTT. Its translation is CASSVQGYTEAFF.

There are a few counts of this clone. This rearrangement joins TRBV19 to TRBJ1-5, with 7 bases identical to TRBD1. V trimming: 3 bases; J trimming: 5 bases; junction bases outside the gene matches: 1. CDR1 and CDR2 (germline): LNHDA, SQIVND (reference sequence). This CDR3 is 13 amino acids long. The CDR3 DNA is TGTGCCAGTAGTATCGACAGGGATCAGCCCCAGCATTTT. Encoded protein: CASSIDRDQPQHF.

The chain links TRBV19 to TRBJ1-1; D not certain. Germline CDR1 reads LNHDA; CDR2 reads SQIVND (reference sequence). This CDR3 is 14 amino acids long. Trimming stripped 5 bases from V and 5 bases from J, with 15 bases between. CDR3 bases: TGTGCCAGTAGTTCCCTAGGTAGGCGGACTGAAGCTTTCTTT. This gives the protein CASSSLGRRTEAFF. The whole variable domain, remainder taken from reference TRBV19 and TRBJ1-1, is DGGITQSPKYLFRKEGQNVTLSCEQNLNHDAMYWYRQDPGQGLRLIYYSQIVNDFQKGDIAEGYSVSREKKESFPLTVTSAQKNPTAFYLCASSSLGRRTEAFFGQGTRLTVV.

The gene calls are TRBV19 and TRBJ1-2; D is possibly TRBD1 (5 bases). The V end lost 9 bases, the J end lost 3 bases, and 11 bases lay between the germline ends. This CDR3 contains 12 residues. Germline CDR1 LNHDA, CDR2 SQIVND (reference sequence). CDR3 nucleotide sequence: TGTGCCAGCTACGGGGGATACTATGGCTACACCTTC. It specifies CASYGGYYGYTF.

This sequence joins TRBV20-1 and TRBJ2-1; TRBD2 agrees at 8 bases. The V gene end was trimmed by 3 bases and the J gene end by 0 bases; junction bases not matched to a gene: 10. The CDR3 runs to 17 residues. Germline loops: CDR1 DFQATT, CDR2 SNEGSKA (reference sequence). The CDR3 is CSASPSGGLSSYNEQFF. The CDR3 DNA sequence: TGCAGTGCTAGTCCGAGCGGGGGCCTTAGCTCCTACAATGAGCAGTTCTTC.

This clone has only a few counts. This chain links TRBV5-1 with TRBJ1-4; possibly TRBD1 for D (5 bases). With 1 base removed from V and 8 bases from J, the gap between germline ends came to 12 bases. This CDR3 has 14 amino acids. The germline V gene encodes CDR1 SGHRS and CDR2 YFSETQ. The chain's CDR3 is CASSLRGAGEKLFF. Written as DNA, the CDR3 is TGCGCCAGCAGCTTGAGGGGTGCAGGCGAAAAACTGTTTTTT.

The chain carries TRBV7-8 and TRBJ2-1, with D tentatively TRBD2 (7 bases). Per germline, CDR1 SGHVS and CDR2 FQNEAQ. This CDR3 comprises 16 residues. Trimming left V 5 bases short and J 2 bases short, with 16 bases between. CDR3 region: CASSRGGRATYNEQFF. The CDR3 DNA sequence: TGTGCCAGCAGCCGAGGGGGGAGGGCCACCTACAATGAGCAGTTCTTC.

The chain carries TRBV7-8 and TRBJ2-5; D is unresolved. This CDR3 contains 16 residues. V lost 4 bases, J lost 2 bases, and 17 bases lay in between. The germline gives CDR1 SGHVS, CDR2 FQNEAQ. CDR3 in amino acids: CASSSRTLVAQETQYF. In DNA form, the CDR3 reads TGTGCCAGCAGCTCCCGCACCCTAGTAGCTCAAGAGACCCAGTACTTC.